This record concerns one T cell receptor (beta chain) sequence. Its antigen is not identified. The junction differs from germline at one of its ends, possibly a read error. This CDR3 comprises 14 residues. Germline V gene sequence: CDR1 LGHNA, CDR2 YSLEER. The data were obtained in a study of blood T cells in healthy people across ages. Broader study findings: PBMCs went unsorted, and a conclusive naive versus antigen-experienced comparison was therefore prevented. Changes seen in expanded clonotypes were possibly confounded by donor CMV status left unknown. TCR beta diversity per million T cells fell roughly linearly with age.

Together with a sample-barcoded 5' primer, a J-beta primer mix was included in a second PCR lasting about 6 to 11 cycles. TCRdb used MiXCR to reprocess the 5' RACE reads, holding one entry per CDR3 protein. The repertoire has roughly 1.5 million distinct CDR3 sequences, roughly two fifths of them found once; the top ten carry under 5%. This TCR was recovered from a young woman in good health. Sequenced input: blood. The rearrangement joins TRBV4-3 to TRBJ1-4; possible D gene TRBD1, 5 bases. Here the CDR3 DNA reads TGCGCCAGCGGCCAAGCCGAGCCTGGGGGAAAACTGTTTTTT. This encodes CASGQAEPGGKLFF.